Included here is one T cell receptor beta chain sequence, with context. The antigen remains unidentified. The data belong to a study of T cell responses to AZD1222 COVID-19 vaccine. Study information: Second doses were pooled across both intervals (about 4 or about 12 weeks).

Profiling relied on immunoSEQ multiplex PCR, and the TCRdb table lists in-frame clones only, not all of them. The table shows about 140,000 clones, with 85% to 95% occurring only once. This CDR3 contains 13 residues. The germline V gene encodes CDR1 MNHEY and CDR2 SVGAGI. Between the trimmed V and J ends, which lost 6 bases and 3 bases, there was a span of 9 bases. General study findings and limits: Repertoire sampling was restricted to post-peak T cell response timepoints. Among those given AZD1222, only six were seropositive at baseline.

The rearrangement joins TRBV6-5 to TRBJ1-3; D uncertain. The source material was peripheral blood, sampled on day 0 of AZD1222 vaccination. The origin of this receptor is an adult in good health. The CDR3 region has the DNA TGTGCCAGCAGGTCGACTGGTGGAAACACCATATATTTT. Translated: CASRSTGGNTIYF.